This T cell receptor beta chain was sequenced for a study of blood T cells in healthy people across ages. The authors ran a second PCR of about 6 to 12 cycles using a sample-barcoded 5' primer and a J-beta primer mix. TCRdb independently ran MiXCR on the 5' RACE reads; one entry per CDR3 protein. The table shows more than 1,400,000 distinct CDR3 sequences, with around 42% occurring only once. The ends were cut back, 0 bases at V and 11 bases at J, with 8 bases in the middle. The CDR3 contains 12 residues. Germline V gene data show CDR1 as DFQATT and CDR2 as SNEGSKA (reference sequence). This clonotype has just a few counts.

The receptor's source is a woman under 30 in good health. Sequenced: blood. V usage is TRBV20-1 and J usage is TRBJ1-6; TRBD1 is a possible D gene (5 bases). CDR3 amino acids: CSARDQGTPLHF. CDR3 nucleotides: TGCAGTGCTAGAGATCAGGGTACACCCCTCCACTTT.